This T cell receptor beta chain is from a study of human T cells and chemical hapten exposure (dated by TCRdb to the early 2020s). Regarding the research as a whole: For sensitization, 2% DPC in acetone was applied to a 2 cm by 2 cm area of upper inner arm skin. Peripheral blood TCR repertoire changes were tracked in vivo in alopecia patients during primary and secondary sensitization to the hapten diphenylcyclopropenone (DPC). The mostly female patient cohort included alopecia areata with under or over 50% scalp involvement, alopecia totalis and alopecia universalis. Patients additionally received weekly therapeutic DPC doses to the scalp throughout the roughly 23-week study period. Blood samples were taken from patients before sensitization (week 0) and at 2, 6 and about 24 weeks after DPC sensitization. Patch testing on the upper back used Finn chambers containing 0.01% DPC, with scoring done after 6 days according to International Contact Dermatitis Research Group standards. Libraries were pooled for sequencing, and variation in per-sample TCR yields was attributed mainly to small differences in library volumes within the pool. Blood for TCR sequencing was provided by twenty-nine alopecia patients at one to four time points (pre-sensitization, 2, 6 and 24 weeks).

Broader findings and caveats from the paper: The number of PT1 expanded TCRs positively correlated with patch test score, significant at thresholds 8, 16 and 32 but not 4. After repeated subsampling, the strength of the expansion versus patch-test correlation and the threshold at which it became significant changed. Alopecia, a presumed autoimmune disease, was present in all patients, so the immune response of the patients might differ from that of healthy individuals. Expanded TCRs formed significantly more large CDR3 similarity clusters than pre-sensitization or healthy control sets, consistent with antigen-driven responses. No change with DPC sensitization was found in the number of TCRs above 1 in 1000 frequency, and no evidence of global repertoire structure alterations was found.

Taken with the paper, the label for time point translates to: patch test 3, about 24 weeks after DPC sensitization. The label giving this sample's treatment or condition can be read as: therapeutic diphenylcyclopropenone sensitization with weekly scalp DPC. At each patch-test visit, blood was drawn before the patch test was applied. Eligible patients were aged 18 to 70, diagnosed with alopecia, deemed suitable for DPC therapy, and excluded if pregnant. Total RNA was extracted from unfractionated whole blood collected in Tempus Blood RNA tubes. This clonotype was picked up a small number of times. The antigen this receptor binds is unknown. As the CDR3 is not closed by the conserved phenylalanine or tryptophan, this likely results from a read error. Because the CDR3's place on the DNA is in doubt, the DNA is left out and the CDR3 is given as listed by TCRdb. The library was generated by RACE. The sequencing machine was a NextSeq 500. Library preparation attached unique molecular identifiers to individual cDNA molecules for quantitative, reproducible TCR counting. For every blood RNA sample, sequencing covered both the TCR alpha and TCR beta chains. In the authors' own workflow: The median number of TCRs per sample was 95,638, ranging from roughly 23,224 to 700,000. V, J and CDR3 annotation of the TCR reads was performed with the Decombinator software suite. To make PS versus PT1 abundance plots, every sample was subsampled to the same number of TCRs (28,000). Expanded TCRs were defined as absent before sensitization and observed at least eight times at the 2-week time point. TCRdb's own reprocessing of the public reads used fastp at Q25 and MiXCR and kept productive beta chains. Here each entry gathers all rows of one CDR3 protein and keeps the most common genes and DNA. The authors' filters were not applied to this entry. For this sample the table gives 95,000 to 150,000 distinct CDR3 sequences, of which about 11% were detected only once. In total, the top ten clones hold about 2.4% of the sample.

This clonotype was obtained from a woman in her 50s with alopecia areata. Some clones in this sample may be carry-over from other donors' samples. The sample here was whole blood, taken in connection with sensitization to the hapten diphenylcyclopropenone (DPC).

The CDR3 region reads CASSGRDRGMRR. This chain is built from TRBV5-1 and TRBJ2-7; TRBD1 is the table's D call, not checked against the DNA. The CDR3 contains 12 residues when both ends are counted. The germline V gene supplies CDR1 SGHRS and CDR2 YFSETQ.